The entry below describes one T cell receptor beta chain. The sample originates from a study of blood T cell repertoires in COVID-19. Study context: The origin of the acute and convalescent COVID-19 samples was the United States, Italy and Spain.

Original methodology: Using reference gene primer amplification, nucleated cell counts were estimated. TCRdb keeps only in-frame clones here, not all; method: immunoSEQ multiplex PCR. The V and J calls and clone size were taken over from that table, and D and trimming were inferred from the DNA. The table shows around 250,000 clones, with 82% occurring only once. The CDR3 is made up of 15 amino acids. Looked up from germline, CDR1 is MNHEY and CDR2 is SVGAGI. J was trimmed by 14 bases and V by 6 bases; bases with no gene match: 15. The source is a woman younger than 30 with acute or convalescent COVID-19. Sequencing input: peripheral blood. The genes are TRBV6-5 and TRBJ1-4; 10 bases agree with TRBD1. The chain's CDR3 is CASRDLGQGVGVLFF. The DNA for the CDR3 is TGTGCCAGCAGGGACCTTGGACAGGGGGTCGGGGTTCTGTTTTTT.